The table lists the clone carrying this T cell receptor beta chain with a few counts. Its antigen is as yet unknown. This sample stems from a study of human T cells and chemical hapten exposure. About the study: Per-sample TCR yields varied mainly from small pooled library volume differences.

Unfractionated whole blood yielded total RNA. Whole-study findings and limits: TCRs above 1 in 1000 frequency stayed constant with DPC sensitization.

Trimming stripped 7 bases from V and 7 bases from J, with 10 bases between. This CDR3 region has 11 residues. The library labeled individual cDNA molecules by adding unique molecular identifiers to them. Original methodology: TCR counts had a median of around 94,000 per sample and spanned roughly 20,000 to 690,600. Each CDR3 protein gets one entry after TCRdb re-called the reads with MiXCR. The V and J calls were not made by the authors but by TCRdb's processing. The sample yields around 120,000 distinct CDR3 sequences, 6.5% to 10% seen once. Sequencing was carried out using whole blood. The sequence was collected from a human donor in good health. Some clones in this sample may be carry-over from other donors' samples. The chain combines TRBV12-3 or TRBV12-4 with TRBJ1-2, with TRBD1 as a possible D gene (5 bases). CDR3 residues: CASTGGSGYTF. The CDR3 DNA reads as TGTGCCAGCACCGGGGGGTCTGGCTACACCTTC.